Each of the 19 T cell receptor beta chains below was sequenced from the same sample in a study of blood T cell repertoires in COVID-19. Profiled with immunoSEQ multiplex PCR; TCRdb holds only in-frame clones, not every one. The sample includes about 89,000 clones, approximately 90% seen only once; the top ten take roughly 0.43%. Source material: peripheral blood. The receptors derive from a man in his 60s with acute or convalescent COVID-19.

V gene TRBV6-6 combines with J gene TRBJ1-2, with TRBD1 identical over 8 bases. V gave up 8 bases and J gave up 4 bases; unmatched junction bases: 6. This CDR3 region has 13 residues. Germline CDR1 MNHNY, CDR2 SVGAGI (reference sequence). For the CDR3, the DNA is TGTGCCAGCGTTGCAGGGGGCCCCTATGGCTACACCTTC. Encoded protein: CASVAGGPYGYTF.

The gene calls are TRBV28 and TRBJ1-2; tentative D call: TRBD1 (6 bases). Trimming pared 2 bases from V and 7 bases from J, leaving 23 bases between. Per germline, CDR1 MDHEN and CDR2 SYDVKM. This CDR3 has 17 residues. Written as DNA, the CDR3 is TGTGCCAGCAGTTTAGGTGGCGTACCCAACAGGGAAACTGGCTACACCTTC. Protein product: CASSLGGVPNRETGYTF.

The CDR3 DNA reads as TGTGCCAGCAGCTTTCAACGGGCGAACACCGGGGAGCTGTTTTTT. It is translated as CASSFQRANTGELFF. This rearrangement joins TRBV7-8 to TRBJ2-2; D unresolved. With 3 bases removed from V and 0 bases from J, the gap between germline ends came to 8 bases. The CDR3 loop spans 15 amino acids. Germline V lookup: CDR1 SGHVS, CDR2 FQNEAQ.

V and J are TRBV6-5 and TRBJ1-1; TRBD1 agrees at 10 bases. V trimming: 6 bases; J trimming: 6 bases; junction bases outside the gene matches: 7. The CDR3 is 14 amino acids. Germline values: CDR1 MNHEY, CDR2 SVGAGI. The CDR3 loop is CASSRGQGYSEAFF. The CDR3 coding sequence is TGTGCCAGCAGCCGGGGACAGGGGTATTCTGAAGCTTTCTTT.

CDR3 sequence (DNA): TGCACCAGCAGCCAAGATCGTCTAGCGGCGAACACCGGGGAGCTGTTTTTT. Protein: CTSSQDRLAANTGELFF. This chain joins TRBV1 and TRBJ2-2; the table's D call TRBD2 went unverified against the DNA. TRBV1 is noted as a pseudogene. This CDR3 spans 17 amino acids.

The chain combines TRBV14 with TRBJ2-7; maybe TRBD1 (6 bases). Germline CDR1 reads SGHDN; CDR2 reads FVKESK. The V gene lost 0 bases and the J gene lost 1 base, with 16 bases spanning the gap. The CDR3 covers 17 residues. The CDR3 loop reads CASSQDQLRDNSYEQYF. In DNA form, the CDR3 reads TGTGCCAGCAGCCAAGACCAACTCCGGGACAATTCCTACGAGCAGTACTTC.

The rearrangement joins TRBV2 to TRBJ2-3, with 8 bases matching TRBD2. Germline CDR1 reads SNHLY; CDR2 reads FYNNEI. The CDR3 is 15 amino acids. V shed 6 bases and J 1 base; nucleotides not matched to a gene: 6. CDR3 in amino acids: CASSGRAGGTDTQYF. In DNA, the CDR3 is TGTGCCAGCAGCGGGAGGGCAGGGGGCACAGATACGCAGTATTTT. Based on the CDR3 plus reference TRBV2 and TRBJ2-3, the full variable domain is EPEVTQTPSHQVTQMGQEVILRCVPISNHLYFYWYRQILGQKVEFLVSFYNNEISEKSEIFDDQFSVERPDGSNFTLKIRSTKLEDSAMYFCASSGRAGGTDTQYFGPGTRLTVL.

V gene TRBV9 combines with J gene TRBJ2-3; 9 nucleotides agree with TRBD2. V shed 0 bases, J shed 1 base, and the junction held 3 bases outside the gene matches. The CDR3 runs to 16 residues. The germline V gene encodes CDR1 SGDLS and CDR2 YYNGEE. CDR3 amino acids: CASSVGLAARTDTQYF. The CDR3 DNA reads as TGTGCCAGCAGCGTAGGACTAGCGGCCCGCACAGATACGCAGTATTTT.

This chain joins TRBV5-1 and TRBJ1-1; D might be TRBD1 (5 bases). Trimming took 1 base from V and 1 from J, leaving 8 bases between them. This CDR3 is 14 amino acids long. CDR1 and CDR2 from the germline V gene are SGHRS and YFSETQ. CDR3 sequence: CASSLRQKNTEAFF. CDR3 coding DNA: TGCGCCAGCAGCTTGCGACAGAAGAACACTGAAGCTTTCTTT.

This chain uses TRBV27 with TRBJ1-5, with D unresolved. CDR1 is MNHEY and CDR2 is SMNVEV in the germline V gene (reference sequence). The CDR3 is 12 amino acids. V lost 4 bases to trimming and J lost 9 bases, with 10 bases between them. Here the CDR3 reads CASSSQYWPQHF. As DNA, the CDR3 is TGTGCCAGCAGTTCACAGTACTGGCCCCAGCATTTT.

CDR3 nucleotide sequence: TGTGCCAGCAGCACTGGACTAGCGGGAGTGGTGTTTTTT. As protein: CASSTGLAGVVFF. The chain employs TRBV7-9 and TRBJ2-2, with 13 bases lining up with TRBD2. The CDR3 extends over 13 amino acids. Germline V gene data show CDR1 as SEHNR and CDR2 as FQNEAQ (reference sequence). Germline trimming cut 5 bases from V and 15 bases from J; bases unmatched to any gene: 6.

The sample holds one count of this clone. The rearrangement uses TRBV3-1 (or the pseudogene TRBV3-2) and TRBJ2-7; weak D call: TRBD2 (5 bases). CDR1 is LGHDT and CDR2 is YNNKEL in the germline V gene (reference sequence). The CDR3 runs 12 residues. Between the trimmed V and J ends, which lost 4 bases and 9 bases, there was a span of 13 bases. For the CDR3, the DNA is TGTGCCAGCAGCCTAAGGGAAGGGAGGCAGTACTTC. It encodes CASSLREGRQYF.

J is TRBJ2-4 and V is TRBV20-1, with TRBD1 identical over 7 bases. Germline assignment: CDR1 DFQATT and CDR2 SNEGSKA (reference sequence). This CDR3 is built from 15 residues. Trimming removed 3 bases from V and 5 bases from J; junction bases left unmatched: 10. CDR3 sequence reads: CSASRSGTAENIQYF. CDR3 DNA: TGCAGTGCTAGTAGATCAGGGACAGCAGAAAACATTCAGTACTTC.

The chain recombines TRBV28 with TRBJ2-7, with D perhaps TRBD2 (7 bases). This CDR3 contains 16 residues. With 10 bases removed from V and 0 bases from J, the gap between germline ends came to 22 bases. CDR1 is MDHEN, CDR2 SYDVKM, per germline. As DNA, the CDR3 is TGTGCCACACTCCCCAGTAGAGGGGGGGGCTCCTACGAGCAGTACTTC. Translated: CATLPSRGGGSYEQYF.

CDR3 loop: CASSVGAGGSETQYF. The CDR3 nucleotides are TGTGCCAGCAGCGTAGGTGCGGGGGGTTCGGAGACCCAGTACTTC. The V call is TRBV9, the J call TRBJ2-5; 8 bases fit TRBD2. J was trimmed by 5 bases and V by 0 bases; bases with no gene match: 6. The germline gives CDR1 SGDLS, CDR2 YYNGEE. The CDR3 sequence is 15 residues long.

V gene TRBV27 combines with J gene TRBJ2-6; TRBD1 aligns across 10 bases. J was trimmed by 0 bases and V by 1 base; bases with no gene match: 6. The CDR3 covers 19 residues. Germline V gene data show CDR1 as MNHEY and CDR2 as SMNVEV (reference sequence). The CDR3 sequence is CASSLLPGQGISGANVLTF. The DNA of the CDR3 is TGTGCCAGCAGTTTATTACCGGGACAGGGGATCTCTGGGGCCAACGTCCTGACTTTC.

This clone was seen a few times. The chain joins TRBV14 to TRBJ1-2; 7 bases fit TRBD1. The CDR3 loop spans 15 amino acids. Germline CDR1 and CDR2: SGHDN and FVKESK. V gave up 4 bases and J gave up 10 bases; unmatched junction bases: 15. The CDR3 protein is CASSRFSLDRADYTF. In DNA, the CDR3 is TGTGCCAGCAGCCGGTTCTCCCTTGACAGGGCGGACTACACCTTC.

The chain joins TRBV19 to TRBJ1-1; 9 bases align to TRBD1. Losses at the gene ends were 6 bases for V and 5 bases for J; bases not matched to a gene: 4. The germline gives CDR1 LNHDA, CDR2 SQIVND (reference sequence). The CDR3 loop spans 13 amino acids. CDR3 sequence reads: CASRGTGRTEAFF. The CDR3 DNA sequence: TGTGCCAGTAGGGGGACAGGGAGGACTGAAGCTTTCTTT.

The J gene is TRBJ2-3, the V gene TRBV4-1, with D unresolved. The CDR3 is made up of 15 amino acids. The V and J ends lost 0 bases and 6 bases respectively, with 13 bases between them. Germline values: CDR1 MGHRA, CDR2 YSYEKL. For the CDR3, the DNA is TGCGCCAGCAGCCAAGAACTCGCTGGCAGGGATACGCAGTATTTT. Its protein product is CASSQELAGRDTQYF.